One sample yielded the 16 T cell receptor beta chains listed below, sequenced in a study of CD8+ T cells in alopecia areata. CD4+ cells from a handful of patients underwent sorting into CD25+CD127- cells. Following extraction, RNA underwent reverse transcription to cDNA, which served as the sequencing template. Only in-frame clones appear in the TCRdb table, and some are missing; sequencing was by immunoSEQ multiplex PCR. Here the sample spans more than 12,000 clones, 45% to 60% being singletons. Sample: CD4+ Tregs sorted from blood. These receptors were obtained from a human donor with alopecia areata.

The chain employs TRBV10-3 and TRBJ2-2, with D uncertain. The CDR3 spans 15 residues. The V gene's germline CDR1 is ENHRY and CDR2 SYGVKD. V shed 6 bases and J shed 5 bases, with 16 bases lying between them. The CDR3 loop reads CAIRPSGRSTGELFF. In DNA form, the CDR3 reads TGTGCCATCAGGCCCTCTGGCAGGTCTACCGGGGAGCTGTTTTTT.

This clone was picked up a small number of times. CDR3 loop: CASSLVYQETQYF. As DNA, the CDR3 is TGTGCCAGCAGCTTAGTATACCAAGAGACCCAGTACTTC. This chain joins TRBV7-9 and TRBJ2-5; D uncertain. CDR3 length: 13 residues. Germline values: CDR1 SEHNR, CDR2 FQNEAQ (reference sequence). V lost 1 base, J lost 0 bases, and 3 bases lay in between.

This clone turned up a few times. The chain uses TRBV2 and TRBJ1-2; no reliable D call. The germline gives CDR1 SNHLY, CDR2 FYNNEI. V lost 6 bases and J lost 4, with 3 bases in between. CDR3 length: 10 amino acids. CDR3 residues: CASRFYGYTF. CDR3 DNA: TGTGCCAGCAGGTTCTATGGCTACACCTTC.

CDR3 coding DNA: TGTGCCAGCAGTCAAACCGGACCGATCTCTGGAAACACCATATATTTT. It is translated as CASSQTGPISGNTIYF. The rearrangement uses TRBV28 and TRBJ1-3; D not resolved. CDR3 length: 16 residues. CDR1 is MDHEN and CDR2 is SYDVKM in the germline V gene. Trimming cost V 5 bases and J 0 bases, with 14 bases left between them.

The chain has TRBV6-6 and TRBJ2-5; D not certain. V shed 5 bases and J shed 5 bases, with 12 bases lying between them. The CDR3 length is 13 residues. Germline V CDR1 and CDR2: MNHNY, SVGAGI (reference sequence). The CDR3 spells CASSRPEWETQYF. CDR3 DNA: TGTGCCAGCAGTCGGCCGGAGTGGGAGACCCAGTACTTC.

The chain employs TRBV7-8 and TRBJ2-1; 14 bases map to TRBD2. The V gene's germline CDR1 is SGHVS and CDR2 FQNEAQ. The trim removed 2 bases at V and 7 bases at J, leaving 7 bases unmatched. The CDR3 runs 17 residues. The CDR3 is CASSLITGTSGSNEQFF. Written as DNA, the CDR3 is TGTGCCAGCAGCTTAATAACCGGGACTAGCGGGAGTAATGAGCAGTTCTTC.

This clone was observed a few times. The V gene is TRBV4-1, the J gene TRBJ2-7; D may be TRBD2 (6 bases). CDR1 MGHRA and CDR2 YSYEKL come from the germline V gene. This CDR3 comprises 13 residues. Deletions cut 3 bases from V and 2 bases from J, with 8 bases between. CDR3 sequence (DNA): TGCGCCAGCAGCCAGGGACTTGCCTACGAGCAGTACTTC. Protein product: CASSQGLAYEQYF.

This clone is labeled large. The J gene is TRBJ2-3, the V gene TRBV5-1; D is undetermined. CDR1 is SGHRS, CDR2 YFSETQ, per germline. This CDR3 comprises 13 residues. Trimming removed 9 bases from V and 0 bases from J, with 11 bases in between. CDR3 DNA sequence: TGCGCCACCAGACGGCAGAGCACAGATACGCAGTATTTT. It yields the protein CATRRQSTDTQYF.

This sequence joins TRBV27 and TRBJ1-2; D ambiguous. Germline values: CDR1 MNHEY, CDR2 SMNVEV (reference sequence). The V end lost 2 bases, the J end lost 3 bases, and 7 bases lay between the germline ends. This CDR3 region has 13 residues. The CDR3 bases are TGTGCCAGCAGTTTAGGGGTTCACTATGGCTACACCTTC. Translation gives CASSLGVHYGYTF.

The J gene is TRBJ1-2, the V gene TRBV27; D is unclear. V was trimmed by 1 base and J by 5 bases, leaving 8 bases between them. The CDR3 runs to 13 residues. Germline loops: CDR1 MNHEY, CDR2 SMNVEV (reference sequence). CDR3 sequence reads: CASSLYGPYGYTF. In DNA, the CDR3 is TGTGCCAGCAGTTTATATGGCCCTTATGGCTACACCTTC.

This clone appeared a single time. This rearrangement joins TRBV7-3 to TRBJ2-1, with 9 bases matching TRBD2. This CDR3 comprises 16 residues. CDR1 is SGHTA, CDR2 FQGTGA, per germline. After removal of 1 base from V and 6 bases from J, the junction contained 7 bases not matched to a gene. The CDR3 nucleotides are TGTGCCAGCAGCTTAATCGGGACTAGCCAGTCCAATGAGCAGTTCTTC. It yields the protein CASSLIGTSQSNEQFF. The whole variable domain, remainder taken from reference TRBV7-3 and TRBJ2-1, is GAGVSQTPSNKVTEKGKYVELRCDPISGHTALYWYRQSLGQGPEFLIYFQGTGAADDSGLPNDRFFAVRPEGSVSTLKIQRTERGDSAVYLCASSLIGTSQSNEQFFGPGTRLTVL.

This clone turned up a few times. The rearrangement links TRBV28 to TRBJ1-3; the D gene is possibly TRBD1 (6 bases). The CDR3 is made up of 15 amino acids. Germline-derived CDR1 and CDR2 are MDHEN and SYDVKM. The V end lost 8 bases, the J end lost 0 bases, and 14 bases lay between the germline ends. The CDR3 protein is CASCHDRLSGNTIYF. CDR3 nucleotides: TGTGCCAGCTGTCACGACAGGCTCTCTGGAAACACCATATATTTT. The full variable domain, its missing parts supplied by reference TRBV28 and TRBJ1-3, is DVKVTQSSRYLVKRTGEKVFLECVQDMDHENMFWYRQDPGLGLRLIYFSYDVKMKEKGDIPEGYSVSREKKERFSLILESASTNQTSMYLCASCHDRLSGNTIYFGEGSWLTVV.

The chain carries TRBV11-1 and TRBJ2-5; 9 bases line up with TRBD2. The CDR3 extends over 13 amino acids. Per the germline V gene, CDR1 is SGHAT and CDR2 is FQDESV (reference sequence). J gave up 7 bases and V 5 bases, and 5 bases lay outside the gene matches. The CDR3 coding sequence is TGTGCCAGCAGCCCCGCGGGAGGGGCGACCCAGTACTTC. Its protein product is CASSPAGGATQYF.

The chain couples TRBV9 to TRBJ2-3; 9 positions agree with TRBD2. Germline V CDR1 and CDR2: SGDLS, YYNGEE. The ends lost 0 bases at V and 2 bases at J; junction bases unmatched: 7. This CDR3 has 17 amino acids. CDR3 residues: CASSVGGAGGSTDTQYF. The CDR3 bases are TGTGCCAGCAGCGTAGGGGGAGCGGGAGGCTCCACAGATACGCAGTATTTT.

This chain connects TRBV5-1 to TRBJ2-3; maybe TRBD2 (6 bases). V gave up 3 bases and J gave up 1 base, with 15 bases separating them. Per germline, CDR1 SGHRS and CDR2 YFSETQ. The CDR3 extends over 16 amino acids. CDR3 coding DNA: TGCGCCAGCAGCTGGAGGAGGGTCCTAGGCACAGATACGCAGTATTTT. Amino acid sequence: CASSWRRVLGTDTQYF.

The chain combines TRBV10-2 with TRBJ1-2; 7 bases fit TRBD1. CDR1 is WSHSY, CDR2 SAAADI, per germline. V shed 8 bases, J shed 2 bases, and the junction held 2 bases outside the gene matches. The CDR3 runs 12 residues. This CDR3 reads CASEDRNYGYTF. For the CDR3, the DNA is TGCGCCAGCGAGGACAGGAACTATGGCTACACCTTC.